This T cell receptor beta chain was captured in a study of cytomegalovirus exposure and HLA in healthy donors. Study background: It was reported in a later analysis that the same platform had been used for the 120 validation repertoires as for the approximately 670 first-cohort repertoires. Study outcomes and limitations: Investigators reported more than 150 TCR beta chains as tied to cytomegalovirus. Whilst most TCR sequences proved rare, a subset of public TCRs occurred across many donors.

Donors came from a validation cohort of some 130 subjects, distinct from the first 666-subject cohort. The V gene's germline CDR1 is SGDLS and CDR2 YYNGEE. V lost 3 bases, J lost 2 bases, and 5 bases stayed unmatched. CDR3 length: 15 amino acids. This clone appeared once. The antigen is undetermined. The data were produced by immunoSEQ multiplex PCR, yet TCRdb's version contains in-frame clones alone and is incomplete. The sample holds over 120,000 clones, 87% seen once. The material sequenced was PBMCs. The rearrangement joins TRBV9 to TRBJ2-7; 10 bases are a match to TRBD1. This TCR came from a man between 18 and 29 years old in good health and CMV-seropositive. The DNA for the CDR3 is TGTGCCAGCAGCGGACAGGGGGCTGGCCCCTACGAGCAGTACTTC. Its translation is CASSGQGAGPYEQYF.